Listed below are T cell receptor beta chains from one sample, sequenced in a study of T-cell memory formation after mild COVID-19. TCRdb re-called the 5' RACE reads through MiXCR, storing one row per CDR3 protein. This sample has tens of thousands of distinct CDR3 sequences, with approximately 23% found just once. Material: PBMCs or a T cell subset sorted from them (not recorded which). These receptors came from a man in his late teens or twenties who had mild COVID-19 (a few samples of this study predate the infection). Cell type and time point are not known. The CDR3 runs from the conserved cysteine through the conserved F or W. D genes are given only for firm matches. Some rows have no size entry. The others give once, few or many, or a class for an expanded clone.

abundance: .; len: 18; d_gene: TRBD2; v_gene: TRBV7-2; j_gene: TRBJ2-3; CDR3aa: CASSLTLAGSPSTDTQYF; CDR3nt: TGTGCCAGCAGCTTAACGCTAGCGGGGAGTCCTAGCACAGATACGCAGTATTTT
abundance: many; len: 15; d_gene: TRBD2; v_gene: TRBV7-2; j_gene: TRBJ2-1; CDR3aa: CASSLASGGAYEQFF; CDR3nt: TGTGCCAGCAGCTTAGCCAGCGGGGGGGCATATGAGCAGTTCTTC
abundance: .; len: 14; d_gene: .; v_gene: TRBV6-5; j_gene: TRBJ1-6; CDR3aa: CASSYSGVRSPLHF; CDR3nt: TGTGCCAGCAGTTACTCCGGGGTGAGGTCACCCCTCCACTTT
abundance: .; len: 13; d_gene: TRBD1; v_gene: TRBV28; j_gene: TRBJ1-5; CDR3aa: CASQTGAGQPQHF; CDR3nt: TGTGCCAGCCAAACAGGGGCAGGTCAGCCCCAGCATTTT
abundance: few; len: 16; d_gene: .; v_gene: TRBV11-3; j_gene: TRBJ2-2; CDR3aa: CASSFAGLTYTGELFF; CDR3nt: TGTGCCAGCAGCTTTGCTGGACTTACCTACACCGGGGAGCTGTTTTTT
abundance: .; len: 16; d_gene: TRBD1; v_gene: TRBV27; j_gene: TRBJ1-2; CDR3aa: CASSSYFGTGDYGYTF; CDR3nt: TGTGCCAGCAGTTCCTACTTTGGGACAGGGGACTATGGCTACACCTTC
abundance: few; len: 14; d_gene: .; v_gene: TRBV10-3; j_gene: TRBJ2-5; CDR3aa: CAISPNRRRETQYF; CDR3nt: TGTGCCATCAGTCCAAACCGCCGTAGGGAGACCCAGTACTTC
abundance: .; len: 14; d_gene: .; v_gene: TRBV4-3; j_gene: TRBJ2-1; CDR3aa: CASSQGGGFNEQFF; CDR3nt: TGCGCCAGCAGCCAAGGAGGCGGGTTCAATGAGCAGTTCTTC
abundance: few; len: 15; d_gene: TRBD2; v_gene: TRBV29-1; j_gene: TRBJ2-1; CDR3aa: CSVDPGGVSYNEQFF; CDR3nt: TGCAGCGTTGATCCGGGGGGGGTATCTTACAATGAGCAGTTCTTC
abundance: .; len: 13; d_gene: .; v_gene: TRBV4-1; j_gene: TRBJ2-7; CDR3aa: CASSQPWVDEQYF; CDR3nt: TGCGCCAGCAGCCAACCCTGGGTGGACGAGCAGTACTTC
abundance: .; len: 18; d_gene: TRBD2; v_gene: TRBV28; j_gene: TRBJ2-5; CDR3aa: CASSLRLAAVVERETQYF; CDR3nt: TGTGCCAGCAGTTTAAGACTAGCGGCGGTCGTGGAAAGGGAGACCCAGTACTTC
abundance: medium-sized; len: 16; d_gene: TRBD1; v_gene: TRBV4-3; j_gene: TRBJ2-6; CDR3aa: CASSQAGGSGANVLTF; CDR3nt: TGCGCCAGCAGCCAAGCAGGGGGCTCTGGGGCCAACGTCCTGACTTTC
abundance: many; len: 12; d_gene: .; v_gene: TRBV24-1; j_gene: TRBJ2-2; CDR3aa: CATSEPGGELFF; CDR3nt: TGTGCCACCAGTGAACCGGGCGGGGAGCTGTTTTTT
abundance: .; len: 14; d_gene: TRBD2; v_gene: TRBV18; j_gene: TRBJ2-1; CDR3aa: CASSHGLADNEQFF; CDR3nt: TGTGCCAGCTCGCACGGACTAGCGGACAATGAGCAGTTCTTC
abundance: .; len: 15; d_gene: TRBD1; v_gene: TRBV6-2/TRBV6-3; j_gene: TRBJ2-3; CDR3aa: CASSWDSLEVDTQYF; CDR3nt: TGTGCCAGCAGTTGGGACAGTCTCGAGGTAGATACGCAGTATTTT
abundance: .; len: 13; d_gene: .; v_gene: TRBV2; j_gene: TRBJ1-1; CDR3aa: CASSGEQGPEAFF; CDR3nt: TGTGCCAGCAGTGGGGAGCAGGGTCCAGAAGCTTTCTTT
abundance: .; len: 15; d_gene: .; v_gene: TRBV18; j_gene: TRBJ2-1; CDR3aa: CASSSPGGALNEQFF; CDR3nt: TGTGCCAGCTCCTCTCCAGGGGGGGCCCTCAATGAGCAGTTCTTC
abundance: .; len: 12; d_gene: .; v_gene: TRBV4-1; j_gene: TRBJ2-1; CDR3aa: CASSQNGVRQFF; CDR3nt: TGCGCCAGCAGCCAAAATGGCGTCCGTCAGTTCTTC
abundance: .; len: 13; d_gene: TRBD1; v_gene: TRBV19; j_gene: TRBJ1-1; CDR3aa: CASSTGTGTEAFF; CDR3nt: TGTGCCAGTAGTACCGGGACAGGCACTGAAGCTTTCTTT
abundance: once; len: 15; d_gene: .; v_gene: TRBV9; j_gene: TRBJ1-5; CDR3aa: CASSPGQNPIQPQHF; CDR3nt: TGTGCCAGCAGCCCCGGCCAGAACCCCATTCAGCCCCAGCATTTT
abundance: few; len: 12; d_gene: .; v_gene: TRBV2; j_gene: TRBJ1-1; CDR3aa: CASRQGNTEAFF; CDR3nt: TGTGCCAGCAGACAGGGGAACACTGAAGCTTTCTTT
abundance: few; len: 16; d_gene: TRBD1; v_gene: TRBV7-6; j_gene: TRBJ1-1; CDR3aa: CASSSLTGEYDTEAFF; CDR3nt: TGTGCCAGCAGCTCGCTTACAGGGGAGTATGACACTGAAGCTTTCTTT
abundance: .; len: 14; d_gene: .; v_gene: TRBV6-6; j_gene: TRBJ2-3; CDR3aa: CAISHEGGADTQYF; CDR3nt: TGTGCCATCTCCCATGAGGGAGGAGCAGATACGCAGTATTTT
abundance: .; len: 14; d_gene: .; v_gene: TRBV15; j_gene: TRBJ2-1; CDR3aa: CATSRVSRADEQFF; CDR3nt: TGTGCCACCAGCAGAGTGTCGCGGGCGGATGAGCAGTTCTTC
abundance: .; len: 16; d_gene: TRBD1; v_gene: TRBV4-2; j_gene: TRBJ2-2; CDR3aa: CASSQEQGSNTGELFF; CDR3nt: TGTGCCAGCAGCCAAGAACAGGGGTCGAACACCGGGGAGCTGTTTTTT
abundance: .; len: 12; d_gene: .; v_gene: TRBV7-8; j_gene: TRBJ1-5; CDR3aa: CASSSTNQPQHF; CDR3nt: TGTGCCAGCAGCTCGACAAATCAGCCCCAGCATTTT
abundance: .; len: 16; d_gene: TRBD2; v_gene: TRBV6-2/TRBV6-3; j_gene: TRBJ2-2; CDR3aa: CASSLGLAGATGELFF; CDR3nt: TGTGCCAGCAGCCTAGGACTAGCGGGGGCAACCGGGGAGCTGTTTTTT
abundance: .; len: 15; d_gene: TRBD1; v_gene: TRBV7-3; j_gene: TRBJ2-5; CDR3aa: CASSLTTGGLETQYF; CDR3nt: TGTGCCAGCAGCTTAACGACAGGGGGCCTAGAGACCCAGTACTTC
abundance: .; len: 15; d_gene: TRBD1; v_gene: TRBV20-1; j_gene: TRBJ2-1; CDR3aa: CSAVTPGQTHNEQFF; CDR3nt: TGCAGTGCTGTAACGCCGGGACAGACCCACAATGAGCAGTTCTTC
abundance: .; len: 13; d_gene: TRBD1; v_gene: TRBV20-1; j_gene: TRBJ1-1; CDR3aa: CSAREDRVGEAFF; CDR3nt: TGCAGTGCTAGAGAGGACAGGGTGGGTGAAGCTTTCTTT
abundance: once; len: 15; d_gene: .; v_gene: TRBV9; j_gene: TRBJ1-2; CDR3aa: CASSVSGGVGYGYTF; CDR3nt: TGTGCCAGCAGCGTAAGCGGGGGCGTGGGCTATGGCTACACCTTC
abundance: .; len: 15; d_gene: .; v_gene: TRBV12-3/TRBV12-4; j_gene: TRBJ1-1; CDR3aa: CASSSLRYPNTEAFF; CDR3nt: TGTGCCAGCAGTTCCTTACGGTATCCGAACACTGAAGCTTTCTTT
abundance: few; len: 15; d_gene: .; v_gene: TRBV2; j_gene: TRBJ2-5; CDR3aa: CASREIAGAGETQYF; CDR3nt: TGTGCCAGCAGGGAGATTGCGGGGGCCGGGGAGACCCAGTACTTC
abundance: .; len: 15; d_gene: TRBD2; v_gene: TRBV11-2; j_gene: TRBJ2-7; CDR3aa: CASSVSSGPSYEQYF; CDR3nt: TGTGCCAGCAGCGTTTCTAGCGGGCCTTCCTACGAGCAGTACTTC
abundance: few; len: 15; d_gene: .; v_gene: TRBV19; j_gene: TRBJ2-3; CDR3aa: CATSARGSYTDTQYF; CDR3nt: TGTGCCACCTCAGCACGGGGGTCCTACACAGATACGCAGTATTTT
abundance: .; len: 12; d_gene: .; v_gene: TRBV20-1; j_gene: TRBJ1-5; CDR3aa: CSARYAGQPQHF; CDR3nt: TGCAGTGCTAGATACGCGGGGCAGCCCCAGCATTTT
abundance: few; len: 17; d_gene: .; v_gene: TRBV4-3; j_gene: TRBJ2-7; CDR3aa: CASSQEGRDGYSYEQYF; CDR3nt: TGCGCCAGCAGCCAAGAAGGTAGGGACGGCTACTCCTACGAGCAGTACTTC
abundance: many; len: 12; d_gene: TRBD1; v_gene: TRBV19; j_gene: TRBJ1-1; CDR3aa: CASRTGGTEAFF; CDR3nt: TGTGCCAGTAGGACAGGGGGTACTGAAGCTTTCTTT
abundance: .; len: 15; d_gene: TRBD2; v_gene: TRBV7-6; j_gene: TRBJ2-1; CDR3aa: CAGSLTSGGAGEQFF; CDR3nt: TGTGCCGGCAGCTTAACTAGCGGGGGGGCCGGTGAGCAGTTCTTC
abundance: .; len: 14; d_gene: .; v_gene: TRBV12-5; j_gene: TRBJ1-1; CDR3aa: CASGATGRNTEAFF; CDR3nt: TGTGCTAGTGGCGCGACAGGACGGAACACTGAAGCTTTCTTT
abundance: .; len: 14; d_gene: TRBD1; v_gene: TRBV12-3/TRBV12-4; j_gene: TRBJ2-5; CDR3aa: CASKRQGPQETQYF; CDR3nt: TGTGCCAGCAAAAGACAGGGGCCTCAAGAGACCCAGTACTTC
abundance: few; len: 16; d_gene: TRBD1; v_gene: TRBV4-3; j_gene: TRBJ1-2; CDR3aa: CASSQVLGDSPYVNTF; CDR3nt: TGCGCCAGCAGCCAAGTTCTTGGGGACAGCCCATATGTCAACACCTTC
abundance: .; len: 16; d_gene: TRBD1; v_gene: TRBV10-3; j_gene: TRBJ2-2; CDR3aa: CAISEWGQGDTGELFF; CDR3nt: TGTGCCATCAGTGAATGGGGACAGGGCGACACCGGGGAGCTGTTTTTT
abundance: few; len: 12; d_gene: .; v_gene: TRBV6-6; j_gene: TRBJ2-6; CDR3aa: CASSWGANVLTF; CDR3nt: TGTGCCAGCAGCTGGGGGGCCAACGTCCTGACTTTC
abundance: .; len: 17; d_gene: .; v_gene: TRBV4-3; j_gene: TRBJ1-4; CDR3aa: CASSQEGPPVINEKLFF; CDR3nt: TGCGCCAGCAGCCAAGAGGGGCCCCCAGTGATTAATGAAAAACTGTTTTTT